One sample yielded the 23 T cell receptor beta chains listed below, sequenced in a study of beta chain features in type 1 diabetes. The sequenced template was cDNA made from the entire isolated RNA. Method: immunoSEQ multiplex PCR; TCRdb's copy keeps in-frame clones and lacks some. The sample records under 900,000 clones, roughly 16% being singletons. The sample consisted of naive CD4+ T cells from blood. These receptors all stem from a woman under 30 in good health.

The genes are TRBV29-1 and TRBJ1-2; 8 nucleotides agree with TRBD1. Germline V gene lookup returns CDR1 SQVTM and CDR2 ANQGSEA. V dropped 4 bases and J dropped 6; count of bases not matched to a gene: 4. This CDR3 has 12 amino acids. CDR3 DNA: TGCAGCGTTGTTCAGGGGGCCGATGGCTACACCTTC. Translation: CSVVQGADGYTF.

This clone was counted a few times. V is TRBV19 and J is TRBJ2-1; the D is unclear. This CDR3 is built from 11 residues. CDR1 and CDR2 (germline): LNHDA, SQIVND (reference sequence). The V gene lost 4 bases and the J gene lost 7 bases, with 5 bases spanning the gap. The CDR3 loop reads CASSKMNEQFF. In DNA form, the CDR3 reads TGTGCCAGTAGTAAAATGAATGAGCAGTTCTTC.

The V gene is TRBV5-1, the J gene TRBJ2-1; 16 nucleotides agree with TRBD2. Trimming removed 3 bases from V and 8 bases from J; junction bases left unmatched: 5. The CDR3 runs 16 residues. Germline CDR1 and CDR2: SGHRS and YFSETQ. CDR3 nucleotide sequence: TGCGCCAGCAGCTCGGGACTAGCGGGAGGGAGCGATGAGCAGTTCTTC. It is translated as CASSSGLAGGSDEQFF.

This chain joins TRBV2 and TRBJ1-1, with a tentative D call TRBD1 (5 bases). Germline CDR1 and CDR2: SNHLY and FYNNEI. V lost 4 bases and J lost 5, with 11 bases in between. The CDR3 contains 13 residues. This chain's CDR3 is CASSVAGGTEAFF. CDR3 in DNA: TGTGCCAGCAGTGTCGCCGGGGGGACTGAAGCTTTCTTT.

The chain joins TRBV7-9 to TRBJ2-5, with a possible D match to TRBD1 (6 bases). The CDR3 has 15 amino acids. The V end lost 5 bases, the J end lost 5 bases, and 18 bases lay between the germline ends. The germline V gene has CDR1 SEHNR and CDR2 FQNEAQ (reference sequence). In nucleotides, the CDR3 is TGTGCCAGCAGCCCCCGGGACAACCCAGCGGAGACCCAGTACTTC. Translating it yields CASSPRDNPAETQYF. The whole variable domain, remainder taken from reference TRBV7-9 and TRBJ2-5, is DTGVSQNPRHKITKRGQNVTFRCDPISEHNRLYWYRQTLGQGPEFLTYFQNEAQLEKSRLLSDRFSAERPKGSFSTLEIQRTEQGDSAMYLCASSPRDNPAETQYFGPGTRLLVL.

The rearrangement uses TRBV19 and TRBJ2-7; no clear D gene. The germline V gene has CDR1 LNHDA and CDR2 SQIVND (reference sequence). Trimming pared 5 bases from V and 8 bases from J, leaving 19 bases between. The CDR3 has 14 amino acids. The CDR3 protein is CASSARPTDEKQYF. For the CDR3, the DNA is TGTGCCAGTAGTGCACGGCCTACAGATGAAAAGCAGTACTTC.

This chain joins TRBV28 and TRBJ1-2; D gene ambiguous. There are 13 residues in the CDR3. Germline V gene data show CDR1 as MDHEN and CDR2 as SYDVKM. V lost 2 bases and J lost 2, with 6 bases in between. CDR3 sequence: CASSLTQNYGYTF. The DNA of the CDR3 is TGTGCCAGCAGTTTAACACAGAACTATGGCTACACCTTC.

The rearrangement joins TRBV5-4 to TRBJ1-4; D is unresolved. Looked up from germline, CDR1 is SGHNT and CDR2 is YYREEE (reference sequence). V lost 1 base, J lost 7 bases, and 14 bases lay in between. CDR3 length: 15 amino acids. The CDR3, as DNA: TGTGCCAGCAGCTTGAGAACCGGAACGTTTGAAAAACTGTTTTTT. Protein sequence: CASSLRTGTFEKLFF.

The chain uses TRBV2 and TRBJ1-2; D not certain. The CDR3 sequence is 15 residues long. The V end was cut by 2 bases, the J end by 2 bases, with 12 bases between. Germline lookup yields CDR1 SNHLY and CDR2 FYNNEI. The CDR3 protein is CASSESWQINYGYTF. In DNA form, the CDR3 reads TGTGCCAGCAGTGAATCCTGGCAGATCAACTATGGCTACACCTTC.

The V gene is TRBV11-2, the J gene TRBJ1-1; D is unresolved. Trimming removed 4 bases at V and 5 bases at J, with 14 bases between. In germline, CDR1 is SGHAT, CDR2 FQNNGV. This CDR3 has 14 amino acids. DNA of the CDR3: TGTGCCAGCAGCTCGGGTGTCGCGATTACTGAAGCTTTCTTT. It is translated as CASSSGVAITEAFF.

The chain employs TRBV10-3 and TRBJ2-1; 8 nucleotides line up with TRBD2. J gave up 6 bases and V 3 bases, and 7 bases lay outside the gene matches. From germline, CDR1 is ENHRY and CDR2 SYGVKD. This CDR3 contains 15 residues. Here the CDR3 reads CAISDIKRELNEQFF. The CDR3 nucleotides read TGTGCCATCAGTGATATCAAGCGGGAGCTCAATGAGCAGTTCTTC.

This clone occurred a few times. V and J are TRBV29-1 and TRBJ1-1; tentatively, D is TRBD1 (5 bases). CDR1 is SQVTM, CDR2 ANQGSEA, per germline. The CDR3 length is 15 residues. V dropped 7 bases and J dropped 1 base, with 19 bases sitting between them. CDR3 in DNA: TGCAGCGCTCGTATGGGGGGAACCCGGAACACTGAAGCTTTCTTT. Its protein is CSARMGGTRNTEAFF.

This clone showed up just a few times. V gene TRBV15 combines with J gene TRBJ1-5, with D uncertain. Germline-derived CDR1 and CDR2 are LNHNV and YYDKDF (reference sequence). The CDR3 has 15 residues. The V end lost 4 bases, the J end lost 5 bases, and 15 bases lay between the germline ends. The DNA for the CDR3 is TGTGCCACCAGCATGGGAAGGTTGGTGGATCAGCCCCAGCATTTT. Translated: CATSMGRLVDQPQHF.

This clone was counted a few times. V is TRBV2 and J is TRBJ2-1; D possibly corresponds to TRBD1 (5 bases). The CDR3 spans 14 residues. V was pared by 4 bases and J by 7 bases, with 14 bases between. Germline values: CDR1 SNHLY, CDR2 FYNNEI. The CDR3 DNA is TGTGCCAGCAGTGTTGTTGGTAGGGGTAATGAGCAGTTCTTC. Its protein is CASSVVGRGNEQFF. The full variable domain, rest sourced from reference TRBV2 and TRBJ2-1, is EPEVTQTPSHQVTQMGQEVILRCVPISNHLYFYWYRQILGQKVEFLVSFYNNEISEKSEIFDDQFSVERPDGSNFTLKIRSTKLEDSAMYFCASSVVGRGNEQFFGPGTRLTVL.

The table lists this clone with a few counts. The V call is TRBV21-1, the J call TRBJ2-3; the D segment call TRBD2 is taken from the table without a DNA check. TRBV21-1 is reported as a pseudogene. The CDR3 length is 18 residues. The CDR3: CASSKVDLAVISTDTQYF. As DNA, the CDR3 is TGTGCCAGCAGCAAAGTCGATCTAGCGGTAATTAGCACAGATACGCAGTATTTT.

This clone was detected only a few times. DNA of the CDR3: TGTGCCAGCAGCTTAGAAGGGGCCACCTACAATGAGCAGTTCTTC. Protein product: CASSLEGATYNEQFF. The chain joins TRBV11-1 to TRBJ2-1, with a weak D call TRBD1 (5 bases). Looked up from germline, CDR1 is SGHAT and CDR2 is FQDESV (reference sequence). V lost 1 base to trimming and J lost 2 bases, with 9 bases between them. This CDR3 is 15 amino acids long.

This clone was seen a few times. The chain employs TRBV4-3 and TRBJ2-7; 7 nucleotides match TRBD2. The CDR3 covers 18 residues. The germline V gene has CDR1 LGHNA and CDR2 YSLEER. V was clipped by 0 bases and J by 2 bases; unmatched bases: 13. As DNA, the CDR3 is TGCGCCAGCAGCCAAGATCAAGTTGGGCTAGCGGACCCCTACGAGCAGTACTTC. Amino acids: CASSQDQVGLADPYEQYF.

The table lists this clone with a few counts. The chain couples TRBV29-1 to TRBJ2-3; D gene unclear. The V end lost 8 bases, the J end lost 6 bases, and 12 bases lay between the germline ends. CDR1 is SQVTM and CDR2 is ANQGSEA in the germline V gene. The CDR3 contains 11 residues. The CDR3 spells CSFTRMDTQYF. CDR3 DNA sequence: TGCAGCTTTACTCGCATGGATACGCAGTATTTT.

The V call is TRBV7-8, the J call TRBJ2-3; 7 bases fit TRBD1. With 5 bases clipped from V and 6 bases from J, the junction kept 14 bases outside the gene matches. Germline lookup yields CDR1 SGHVS and CDR2 FQNEAQ. The CDR3 covers 16 residues. This CDR3 reads CASSRTGAYAGDTQYF. The CDR3 region has the DNA TGTGCCAGCAGCCGAACAGGGGCCTATGCGGGCGATACGCAGTATTTT.

Comments on this clone: This same CDR3 is encoded by further DNA sequences in the sample. The gene calls are TRBV5-1 and TRBJ2-5; 13 bases agree with TRBD2. CDR1 is SGHRS and CDR2 is YFSETQ in the germline V gene. Losses at the gene ends were 0 bases for V and 2 bases for J; bases not matched to a gene: 1. CDR3 size: 16 residues. CDR3 coding DNA: TGCGCCAGCAGCTTGGGGACTAGCGGGAGACAAGAGACCCAGTACTTC. Translation gives CASSLGTSGRQETQYF.

The chain has TRBV18 and TRBJ1-1, with D possibly being TRBD1 (5 bases). Looked up from germline, CDR1 is KGHSH and CDR2 is LQKENI. The CDR3 loop spans 17 amino acids. Between the trimmed V and J ends, which lost 4 bases and 0 bases, there was a span of 18 bases. In DNA form, the CDR3 reads TGTGCCAGCTCACTGACAGAGGGTGGGGACGTGAACACTGAAGCTTTCTTT. It translates to CASSLTEGGDVNTEAFF.

The rearrangement uses TRBV29-1 and TRBJ2-3, with D possibly being TRBD2 (6 bases). Trimming left V 6 bases short and J 5 bases short, with 18 bases between. Germline-derived CDR1 and CDR2 are SQVTM and ANQGSEA. This CDR3 contains 14 residues. The CDR3 region is CSVALAGSGDTQYF. CDR3 nucleotides: TGCAGCGTCGCCTTGGCGGGATCAGGAGATACGCAGTATTTT.

This chain connects TRBV23-1 to TRBJ2-7, with TRBD1 as a possible D gene (6 bases). TRBV23-1 is noted as an ORF with a role that remains uncertain. Deletions cut 8 bases from V and 5 bases from J, with 13 bases between. The CDR3 loop spans 12 amino acids. CDR3 nucleotides: TGCGCCAGCGGCAGGGGCGAGGACGAGCAGTACTTC. It codes for CASGRGEDEQYF.